The sequence of this T cell receptor beta chain was determined in a study of cytomegalovirus exposure and HLA in healthy donors. The wider study: T cells numbering about 179 million yielded 95 million to 140 million unique TCR beta sequences in an earlier analysis. Study findings and constraints: A missense variant in DCLRE1C was later tied to TCR beta V- and J-gene trimming.

The CDR3 is 12 residues long. Germline V lookup: CDR1 SEHNR, CDR2 FQNEAQ (reference sequence). Researchers ran the PCR with 60 Vbeta and 13 Jbeta primers. Original analysis: Counted up in a later analysis, unique TCR beta chains came to about 80 million, with around 9.9 million shared. Here immunoSEQ multiplex PCR was the method, and the copy in TCRdb shows in-frame clones only, minus some. D and trimming were read from the DNA, whereas the V and J calls and clone size are those reported in that table. The sample has under 300,000 clones; about 80% are singletons. The donors were healthy bone marrow donors. As regards this clone: Its antigen is unidentified. A junction end diverges from the germline sequence, so it may reflect a read error.

This chain links TRBV7-9 with TRBJ2-7; D is undetermined. Sequenced material: PBMCs. This clonotype was sampled from a woman aged 60-75 years in good health and CMV-seropositive. CDR3 amino acids: CSSSLNNYEQYF. The CDR3 DNA reads TGTTCCAGCAGCTTGAACAACTACGAGCAGTACTTC.